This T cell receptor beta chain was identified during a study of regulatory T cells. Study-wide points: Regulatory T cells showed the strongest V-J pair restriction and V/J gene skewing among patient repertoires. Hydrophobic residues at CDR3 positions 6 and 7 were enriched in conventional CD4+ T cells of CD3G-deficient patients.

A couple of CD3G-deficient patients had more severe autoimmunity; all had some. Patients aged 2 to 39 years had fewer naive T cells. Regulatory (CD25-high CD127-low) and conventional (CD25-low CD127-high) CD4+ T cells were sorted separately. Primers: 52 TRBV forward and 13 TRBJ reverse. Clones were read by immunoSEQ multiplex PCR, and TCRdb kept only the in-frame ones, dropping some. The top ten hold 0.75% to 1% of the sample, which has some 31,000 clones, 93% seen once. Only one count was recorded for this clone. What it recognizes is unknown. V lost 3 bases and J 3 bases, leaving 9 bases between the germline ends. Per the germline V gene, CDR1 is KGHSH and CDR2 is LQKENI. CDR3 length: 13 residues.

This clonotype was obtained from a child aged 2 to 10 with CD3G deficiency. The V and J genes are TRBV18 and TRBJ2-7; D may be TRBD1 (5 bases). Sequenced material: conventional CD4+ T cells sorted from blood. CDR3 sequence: CASSPAQGYEQYF. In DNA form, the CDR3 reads TGTGCCAGCTCACCCGCCCAGGGCTACGAGCAGTACTTC.